Below, 21 T cell receptor beta chains from the same sample are listed, as sequenced in a study of T cell responses to AZD1222 COVID-19 vaccine. The method was immunoSEQ multiplex PCR; TCRdb's version includes in-frame clones alone and lacks a portion of them. The data show around 170,000 clones, approximately 90% seen once. This specimen consisted of peripheral blood, obtained on day 0 of AZD1222 vaccination. These receptors were taken from an adult in good health.

The gene calls are TRBV6-5 and TRBJ2-1; the D gene could be TRBD1 or TRBD2 (5 bases each). In germline, CDR1 is MNHEY, CDR2 SVGAGI. Trimming shortened V by 6 bases and J by 7 bases, and 13 bases separated the two germline ends. CDR3 length: 13 residues. The CDR3: CASSPGTDNEQFF. The CDR3 DNA sequence: TGTGCCAGCAGCCCCGGGACGGATAATGAGCAGTTCTTC.

The chain combines TRBV7-8 with TRBJ1-1; D is possibly TRBD1 (5 bases). Germline assignment: CDR1 SGHVS and CDR2 FQNEAQ. V gave up 5 bases and J gave up 1 base, with 14 bases separating them. The CDR3 totals 15 residues. DNA for the CDR3: TGTGCCAGCAGCCCGGCCGGGACCAGGAACACTGAAGCTTTCTTT. This gives the protein CASSPAGTRNTEAFF.

The gene calls are TRBV29-1 and TRBJ1-4; D gene unclear. This CDR3 has 12 residues. V lost 6 bases and J lost 3, with 8 bases in between. CDR1 SQVTM and CDR2 ANQGSEA come from the germline V gene. The CDR3 DNA reads as TGCAGCGTGGTGTCCGCTAATGAAAAACTGTTTTTT. Amino acid sequence: CSVVSANEKLFF. Based on the CDR3 plus reference TRBV29-1 and TRBJ1-4, the full variable domain is SAVISQKPSRDICQRGTSLTIQCQVDSQVTMMFWYRQQPGQSLTLIATANQGSEATYESGFVIDKFPISRPNLTFSTLTVSNMSPEDSSIYLCSVVSANEKLFFGSGTQLSVL.

The V and J genes are TRBV6-4 and TRBJ1-1, with D possibly TRBD1 on 5 matching bases. Looked up from germline, CDR1 is MRHNA and CDR2 is SNTAGT. The CDR3 has 13 residues. The ends were cut back, 4 bases at V and 6 bases at J, with 12 bases in the middle. The CDR3 nucleotides are TGTGCCAGCAGTGGCGGCCAAGGGGCTGAAGCTTTCTTT. This gives the protein CASSGGQGAEAFF.

V usage is TRBV10-3 and J usage is TRBJ2-3; 8 nucleotides agree with TRBD1. Looked up from germline, CDR1 is ENHRY and CDR2 is SYGVKD. This CDR3 is 15 amino acids long. The junction had 8 bases not matched to a gene; V was cut back by 7 bases and J by 2 bases. The CDR3 coding sequence is TGTGCCATCACCCCGGACAGGGCTTACACAGATACGCAGTATTTT. Translated: CAITPDRAYTDTQYF.

This chain links TRBV19 with TRBJ1-5; unclear D gene. The CDR3 runs 14 residues. Germline CDR1 and CDR2: LNHDA and SQIVND (reference sequence). V was cut by 5 bases and J by 6 bases, with 14 bases left in between. The CDR3 here is CASSWKGFIQPQHF. DNA for the CDR3: TGTGCCAGTAGTTGGAAAGGATTTATTCAGCCCCAGCATTTT.

The chain uses TRBV4-1 and TRBJ1-1; perhaps TRBD1 as D (6 bases). Germline CDR1 and CDR2: MGHRA and YSYEKL. There are 12 residues in the CDR3. V was cut by 3 bases and J by 8 bases, with 10 bases left in between. CDR3: CASSQEQGEAFF. CDR3 DNA sequence: TGCGCCAGCAGCCAGGAACAGGGCGAAGCTTTCTTT.

The chain combines TRBV5-1 with TRBJ1-4; 7 bases match TRBD1. The V and J ends lost 3 bases and 3 bases, in that order; junction bases with no gene match: 8. This CDR3 is built from 16 residues. CDR1 and CDR2 (germline): SGHRS, YFSETQ. CDR3 loop: CASSSDRATPNEKLFF. For the CDR3, the DNA is TGCGCCAGCAGCTCTGACAGGGCCACGCCTAATGAAAAACTGTTTTTT.

The chain is built from TRBV10-2 and TRBJ2-1, with 8 bases aligning to TRBD2. Germline V gene data show CDR1 as WSHSY and CDR2 as SAAADI. Trimming took 6 bases from V and 6 from J; bases not matched to a gene: 10. This CDR3 region has 15 residues. As DNA, the CDR3 is TGCGCCAGCAGACCCGGGACTAGTGTCGTCAATGAGCAGTTCTTC. Encoded protein: CASRPGTSVVNEQFF.

The CDR3 protein is CASSQDLQGFGYTF. Here the CDR3 DNA reads TGTGCCAGCAGCCAAGATTTACAGGGGTTTGGCTACACCTTC. The chain joins TRBV3-1 (or the pseudogene TRBV3-2) to TRBJ1-2, with 7 bases aligning to TRBD1. The CDR3 has 14 residues. Germline-derived CDR1 and CDR2 are LGHDT and YNNKEL (reference sequence). The V and J ends lost 0 bases and 7 bases, in that order; junction bases with no gene match: 5.

The rearrangement links TRBV13 to TRBJ2-6; tentative D call: TRBD1 (5 bases). V lost 3 bases and J 0 bases, leaving 9 bases between the germline ends. Germline-derived CDR1 and CDR2 are PRHDT and FYEKMQ (reference sequence). CDR3 length equals 16 residues. This CDR3 is CASSFDSLSGANVLTF. DNA of the CDR3: TGTGCCAGCAGCTTTGACAGCCTCTCTGGGGCCAACGTCCTGACTTTC. Variable domain in full (rest from reference TRBV13 and TRBJ2-6): AAGVIQSPRHLIKEKRETATLKCYPIPRHDTVYWYQQGPGQDPQFLISFYEKMQSDKGSIPDRFSAQQFSDYHSELNMSSLELGDSALYFCASSFDSLSGANVLTFGAGSRLTVL.

V is TRBV2 and J is TRBJ1-1, with D tentatively TRBD1 (6 bases). The CDR3 loop spans 13 amino acids. The germline CDR1 and CDR2 sequences are SNHLY and FYNNEI. Trimming pared 10 bases from V and 3 bases from J, leaving 15 bases between. CDR3 nucleotides: TGTGCCACCCGCTCAGGGGAGGACACTGAAGCTTTCTTT. Its protein is CATRSGEDTEAFF.

The gene calls are TRBV7-3 and TRBJ1-2; possibly TRBD1 for D (6 bases). The CDR3 is made up of 11 amino acids. Germline V gives CDR1 SGHTA, CDR2 FQGTGA. Trimming removed 6 bases at V and 7 bases at J, with 9 bases between. The CDR3 DNA is TGTGCCAGCAGTCAGGGGTCTGGCTACACCTTC. Translated: CASSQGSGYTF.

V usage is TRBV6-5 and J usage is TRBJ1-5; D is unresolved. There are 12 residues in the CDR3. Per germline, CDR1 MNHEY and CDR2 SVGAGI. Trimming pared 0 bases from V and 9 bases from J, leaving 6 bases between. In DNA form, the CDR3 reads TGTGCCAGCAGTTACTCGAACGGGCCCCAGCATTTT. Translation gives CASSYSNGPQHF.

This clone was observed a handful of times. This chain joins TRBV2 and TRBJ1-5, with 8 positions matching TRBD1. V dropped 9 bases and J dropped 10; count of bases not matched to a gene: 14. Looked up from germline, CDR1 is SNHLY and CDR2 is FYNNEI. The CDR3 has 14 amino acids. Here the CDR3 DNA reads TGTGCCAGTAAACTCGGACAGGGCAGCGGACCCCAGCATTTT. Translated: CASKLGQGSGPQHF.

The chain links TRBV7-3 to TRBJ2-3, with D hard to call. Germline V lookup: CDR1 SGHTA, CDR2 FQGTGA. There are 14 residues in the CDR3. Trimming pared 2 bases from V and 2 bases from J, leaving 8 bases between. The CDR3 protein is CASSLLSATDTQYF. CDR3 nucleotides: TGTGCCAGCAGCTTACTGAGCGCCACAGATACGCAGTATTTT.

V usage is TRBV7-2 and J usage is TRBJ1-2; no clear D. V gave up 5 bases and J gave up 8 bases, with 18 bases separating them. CDR3 length: 14 amino acids. The germline gives CDR1 SGHTA, CDR2 FQGNSA. DNA for the CDR3: TGTGCCAGCAGCCCGGCGCTAAAACTGGGGGGCTACACCTTC. This translates into CASSPALKLGGYTF.

The J gene is TRBJ2-1, the V gene TRBV28; 12 nucleotides agree with TRBD2. Trimming cost V 4 bases and J 9 bases; bases outside gene matches: 10. Germline assignment: CDR1 MDHEN and CDR2 SYDVKM. The CDR3 consists of 16 residues. CDR3 coding DNA: TGTGCCAGCAGTTCCGGGACTAGCGGGCCCCCGGGTGAGCAGTTCTTC. Its translation: CASSSGTSGPPGEQFF.

V is TRBV20-1 and J is TRBJ2-7; D is ambiguous. V dropped 5 bases and J dropped 6 bases, with 8 bases sitting between them. Germline loops: CDR1 DFQATT, CDR2 SNEGSKA (reference sequence). The CDR3 is made up of 10 amino acids. CDR3 amino acids: CSAVRSEQYF. CDR3 coding DNA: TGCAGTGCTGTCCGCTCCGAGCAGTACTTC.

The J gene is TRBJ1-1, the V gene TRBV6-4; D is undetermined. This CDR3 contains 13 residues. The germline V gene has CDR1 MRHNA and CDR2 SNTAGT. With 6 bases removed from V and 5 bases from J, the gap between germline ends came to 13 bases. The CDR3 loop is CASRDGEGTEAFF. The CDR3 bases are TGTGCCAGCAGGGACGGGGAAGGGACTGAAGCTTTCTTT.

V gene TRBV25-1 combines with J gene TRBJ1-1; D gene ambiguous. The CDR3 extends over 14 amino acids. CDR1 is MGHDK and CDR2 is SYGVNS in the germline V gene. Trimming took 1 base from V and 1 from J, leaving 7 bases between them. The CDR3 here is CASSEWQENTEAFF. The CDR3, as DNA: TGTGCCAGCAGTGAATGGCAGGAGAACACTGAAGCTTTCTTT.